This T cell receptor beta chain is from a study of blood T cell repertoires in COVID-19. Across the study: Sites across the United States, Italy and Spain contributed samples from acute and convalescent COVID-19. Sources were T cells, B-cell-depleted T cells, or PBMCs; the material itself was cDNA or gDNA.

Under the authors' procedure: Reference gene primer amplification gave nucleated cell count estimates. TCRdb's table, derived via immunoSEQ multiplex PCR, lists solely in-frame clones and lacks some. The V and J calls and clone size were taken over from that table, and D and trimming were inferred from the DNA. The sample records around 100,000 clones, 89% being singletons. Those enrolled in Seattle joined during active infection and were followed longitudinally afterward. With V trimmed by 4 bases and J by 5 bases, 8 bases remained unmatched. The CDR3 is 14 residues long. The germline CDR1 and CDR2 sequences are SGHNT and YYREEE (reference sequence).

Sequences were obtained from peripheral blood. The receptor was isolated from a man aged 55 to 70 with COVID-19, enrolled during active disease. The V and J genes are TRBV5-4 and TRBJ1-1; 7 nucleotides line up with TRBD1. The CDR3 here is CASSLGQARTEAFF. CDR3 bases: TGTGCCAGCAGCCTTGGACAGGCAAGAACTGAAGCTTTCTTT.